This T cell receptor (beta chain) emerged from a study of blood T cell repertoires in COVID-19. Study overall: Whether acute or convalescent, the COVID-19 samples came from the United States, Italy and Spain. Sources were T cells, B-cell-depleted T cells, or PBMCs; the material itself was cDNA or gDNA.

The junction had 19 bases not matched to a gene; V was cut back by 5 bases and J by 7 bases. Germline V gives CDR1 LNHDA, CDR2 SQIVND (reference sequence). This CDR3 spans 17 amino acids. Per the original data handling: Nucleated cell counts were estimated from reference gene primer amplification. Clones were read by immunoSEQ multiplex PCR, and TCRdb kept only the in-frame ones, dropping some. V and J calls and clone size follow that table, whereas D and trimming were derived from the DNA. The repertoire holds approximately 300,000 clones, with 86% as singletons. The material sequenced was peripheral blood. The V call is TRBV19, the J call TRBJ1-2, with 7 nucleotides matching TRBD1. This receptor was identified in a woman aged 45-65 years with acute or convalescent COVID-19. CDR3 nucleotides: TGTGCCAGTAGTGCAGCGCTTGACAGGGAAATAGTGGCTGGCTACACCTTC. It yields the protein CASSAALDREIVAGYTF.